This T cell receptor (beta chain) was identified in a study of T cells in localized non-small cell lung cancer. Profiled with immunoSEQ multiplex PCR; TCRdb holds only in-frame clones, not every one. The table records some 2,500 clones, 24% of them present only once. Study-wide findings and caveats: Heterogeneity remains possible, as sequencing covered one tumor region only. Longer overall survival was linked to higher blood T cell density. Uninvolved adjacent lung showed the highest T cell clonality, exceeding tumor. Turning up in adjacent lung were a median around 60 of the top 100 tumor clones.

CDR1 is SGHNT and CDR2 is YENEEA in the germline V gene. The CDR3 has 16 amino acids. The germline V and J ends were trimmed by 5 bases and 0 bases, with 14 bases remaining between them. In regard to this clone: Its target is not known.

The sequencing used lung tumor tissue, collected before any cancer treatment. The chain links TRBV11-3 to TRBJ2-1, with unresolved D. The source is a woman aged 40 to 75 with stage I lung adenocarcinoma. CDR3 DNA sequence: TGTGCCAGCAGCCCAAAAGATCAGAGCTCCTACAATGAGCAGTTCTTC. Its translation: CASSPKDQSSYNEQFF.